A single sample gave rise to the 8 T cell receptor beta chains below, sequenced in a study of breast tumors, draining lymph nodes, adjacent tissues. TCRdb reprocessed the multiplex PCR reads with MiXCR, giving one entry per CDR3 protein. This table holds about 230,000 distinct CDR3 sequences, about 34% found once. Breast cancer patients provided tissue from their axillary draining lymph nodes. Material: axillary lymph node tissue. The receptors shown here come from a female donor with breast cancer. Some clones in this sample may be carry-over from other donors' samples.

This clonotype occurred many times. This chain uses TRBV19 with TRBJ2-7; possibly TRBD2 for D (6 bases). V was cut by 5 bases and J by 5 bases, with 19 bases left in between. There are 15 residues in the CDR3. Germline V gene sequence: CDR1 LNHDA, CDR2 SQIVND (reference sequence). The DNA for the CDR3 is TGTGCCAGTAGTTCGGCTCCGGGAGAAAATAACGAGCAGTACTTC. It yields the protein CASSSAPGENNEQYF.

J is TRBJ1-6 and V is TRBV5-1; the match to TRBD1 covers 8 bases. The V and J ends lost 2 bases and 9 bases, in that order; junction bases with no gene match: 10. The CDR3 contains 16 residues. Germline V gene sequence: CDR1 SGHRS, CDR2 YFSETQ. The CDR3, as DNA: TGCGCCAGCAGCTTAGCGGGACAGGTAGCCGGTTCACCCCTCCACTTT. Its protein product is CASSLAGQVAGSPLHF. The complete variable domain, with remaining parts taken from reference TRBV5-1 and TRBJ1-6, reads KAGVTQTPRYLIKTRGQQVTLSCSPISGHRSVSWYQQTPGQGLQFLFEYFSETQRNKGNFPGRFSGRQFSNSRSEMNVSTLELGDSALYLCASSLAGQVAGSPLHFGNGTRLTVT.

This clonotype was seen only a few times. This could be a read error, since a much larger clone is one nucleotide away. The rearrangement uses TRBV5-4 and TRBJ2-3; D could derive from TRBD1 or TRBD2 (5 bases each). The V and J ends lost 4 bases and 4 bases respectively, with 19 bases between them. The V gene's germline CDR1 is SGHNT and CDR2 YYREEE (reference sequence). This CDR3 has 16 residues. CDR3 in amino acids: CASSNPGPRPSDTQYF. The CDR3 DNA follows: TGTGCCAGCAGCAACCCGGGACCAAGGCCATCAGATACGCAGTATTTT.

This clonotype was counted at least ten times. The chain carries TRBV11-1 and TRBJ2-5; D may be TRBD1 (5 bases). V was shortened by 5 bases and J by 4 bases, with 11 bases between the two germline ends. From germline, CDR1 is SGHAT and CDR2 FQDESV (reference sequence). This CDR3 spans 13 amino acids. The CDR3 here is CASSLMGRETQYF. Here the CDR3 DNA reads TGTGCCAGCAGCCTCATGGGGCGAGAGACCCAGTACTTC.

This clonotype was counted at least ten times. The CDR3 region has the DNA TGTGCCAGCAGCCTCTCAGACAGCTTTTCCTATGGCTACACCTTC. Protein product: CASSLSDSFSYGYTF. This sequence joins TRBV11-2 and TRBJ1-2; tentative D call: TRBD1 (5 bases). Germline V gene sequence: CDR1 SGHAT, CDR2 FQNNGV. The CDR3 loop spans 15 amino acids. V gave up 5 bases and J gave up 4 bases, with 17 bases separating them.

With regard to this clonotype: Since a much larger clone is just one base distant, this may be a read error. Because the CDR3 is missing its conserved closing phenylalanine or tryptophan, this is likely a read error. For the CDR3, the DNA is TGTGCCAGCAGCAAACTAGCGACCACAGATACGCAGTATTCT. As protein: CASSKLATTDTQYS. The chain has TRBV9 and TRBJ2-3; TRBD2 aligns across 7 bases. The CDR3 extends over 14 amino acids. Germline V gene lookup returns CDR1 SGDLS and CDR2 YYNGEE. The V segment lost 4 bases and the J segment 2 bases; nucleotides outside the gene matches: 4.

The chain joins TRBV25-1 to TRBJ2-3; 7 nucleotides match TRBD2. In germline, CDR1 is MGHDK, CDR2 SYGVNS. This CDR3 spans 14 amino acids. V lost 7 bases, J lost 4 bases, and 8 bases stayed unmatched. The CDR3 sequence is CASTPAGVADTQYF. CDR3 nucleotide sequence: TGTGCCAGCACCCCGGCGGGAGTGGCAGATACGCAGTATTTT.

A remark on this clonotype: This may be a read error: a much more frequent sequence differs by one nucleotide. The CDR3 spells CASRGNGQLGCTF. CDR3 DNA: TGTGCCAGCAGGGGAAATGGGCAGCTCGGCTGCACCTTC. This rearrangement joins TRBV6-1 to TRBJ1-2; the D is unclear. The CDR3 spans 13 residues. The germline gives CDR1 MNHNS, CDR2 SASEGT.